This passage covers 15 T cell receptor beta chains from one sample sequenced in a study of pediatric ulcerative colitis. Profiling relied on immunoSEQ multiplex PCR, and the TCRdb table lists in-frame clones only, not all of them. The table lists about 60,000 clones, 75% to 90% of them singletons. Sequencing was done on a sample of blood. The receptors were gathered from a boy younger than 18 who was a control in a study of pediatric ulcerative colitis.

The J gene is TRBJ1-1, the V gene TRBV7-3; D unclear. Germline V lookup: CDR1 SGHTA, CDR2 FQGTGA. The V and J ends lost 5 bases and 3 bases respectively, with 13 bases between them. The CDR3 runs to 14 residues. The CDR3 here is CASSPIGSDTEAFF. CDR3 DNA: TGTGCCAGCAGCCCCATTGGATCTGACACTGAAGCTTTCTTT. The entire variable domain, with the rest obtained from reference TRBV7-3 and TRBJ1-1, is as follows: GAGVSQTPSNKVTEKGKYVELRCDPISGHTALYWYRQSLGQGPEFLIYFQGTGAADDSGLPNDRFFAVRPEGSVSTLKIQRTERGDSAVYLCASSPIGSDTEAFFGQGTRLTVV.

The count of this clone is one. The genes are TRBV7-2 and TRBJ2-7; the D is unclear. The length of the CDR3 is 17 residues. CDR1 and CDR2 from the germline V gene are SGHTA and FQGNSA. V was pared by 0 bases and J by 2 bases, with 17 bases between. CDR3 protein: CASSLASAPRHPYEQYF. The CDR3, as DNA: TGTGCCAGCAGCTTAGCCAGCGCTCCTAGACACCCCTACGAGCAGTACTTC.

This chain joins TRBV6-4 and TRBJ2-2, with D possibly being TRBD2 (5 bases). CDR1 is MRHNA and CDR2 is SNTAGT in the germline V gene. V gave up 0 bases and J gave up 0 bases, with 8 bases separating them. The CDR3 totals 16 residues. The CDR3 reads CASSDSPGTNTGELFF. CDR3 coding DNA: TGTGCCAGCAGTGACTCCCCGGGGACGAACACCGGGGAGCTGTTTTTT.

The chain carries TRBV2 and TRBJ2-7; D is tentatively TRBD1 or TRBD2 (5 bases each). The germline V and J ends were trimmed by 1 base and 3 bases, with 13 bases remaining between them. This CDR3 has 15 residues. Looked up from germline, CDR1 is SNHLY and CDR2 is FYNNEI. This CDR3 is CASSEVRQGRYEQYF. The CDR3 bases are TGTGCCAGCAGTGAAGTTAGGCAGGGACGCTACGAGCAGTACTTC.

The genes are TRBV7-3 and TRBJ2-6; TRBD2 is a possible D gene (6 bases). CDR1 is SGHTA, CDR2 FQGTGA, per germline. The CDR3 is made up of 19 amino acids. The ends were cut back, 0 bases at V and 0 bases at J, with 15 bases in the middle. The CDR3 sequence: CASSLTISGGISGANVLTF. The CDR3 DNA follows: TGTGCCAGCAGCTTAACGATTTCAGGAGGGATCTCTGGGGCCAACGTCCTGACTTTC.

CDR3: CASSVATRPPGNTIYF. The CDR3 nucleotides read TGTGCCAGCAGCGTAGCTACGCGTCCGCCTGGAAACACCATATATTTT. V usage is TRBV9 and J usage is TRBJ1-3; D unresolved. The CDR3 sequence is 16 residues long. Trimming stripped 0 bases from V and 2 bases from J, with 12 bases between. Germline V gives CDR1 SGDLS, CDR2 YYNGEE.

CDR3 nucleotide sequence: TGTGCCAGCAGCCTTGATTCTATGGGGAACACTGAAGCTTTCTTT. Translation gives CASSLDSMGNTEAFF. The rearrangement uses TRBV5-4 and TRBJ1-1, with D unclear. The germline gives CDR1 SGHNT, CDR2 YYREEE (reference sequence). V shed 4 bases and J shed 1 base, with 14 bases lying between them. CDR3 size: 15 residues.

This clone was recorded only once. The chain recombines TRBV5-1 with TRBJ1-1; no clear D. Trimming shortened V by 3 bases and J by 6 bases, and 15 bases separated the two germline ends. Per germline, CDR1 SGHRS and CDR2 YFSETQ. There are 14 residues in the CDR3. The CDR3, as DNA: TGCGCCAGCAGCTGGACGCCCAAGATCCCTGAAGCTTTCTTT. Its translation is CASSWTPKIPEAFF.

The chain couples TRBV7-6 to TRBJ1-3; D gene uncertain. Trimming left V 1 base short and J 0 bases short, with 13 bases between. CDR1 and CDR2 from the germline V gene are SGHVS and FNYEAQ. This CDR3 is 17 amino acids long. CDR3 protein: CASSLESSGSSGNTIYF. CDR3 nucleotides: TGTGCCAGCAGCTTAGAATCCTCCGGATCCTCTGGAAACACCATATATTTT.

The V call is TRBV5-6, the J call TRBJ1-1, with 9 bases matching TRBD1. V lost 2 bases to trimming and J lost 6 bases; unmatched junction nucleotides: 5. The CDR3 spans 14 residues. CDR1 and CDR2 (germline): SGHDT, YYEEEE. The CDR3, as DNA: TGTGCCAGCAGCTTCGGGACAGGGTCCGCTGAAGCTTTCTTT. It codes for CASSFGTGSAEAFF.

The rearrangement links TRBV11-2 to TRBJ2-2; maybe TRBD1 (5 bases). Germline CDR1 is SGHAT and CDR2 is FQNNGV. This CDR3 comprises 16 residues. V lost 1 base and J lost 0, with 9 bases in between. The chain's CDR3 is CASSLGWGSNTGELFF. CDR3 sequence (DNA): TGTGCCAGCAGCTTAGGATGGGGCTCGAACACCGGGGAGCTGTTTTTT.

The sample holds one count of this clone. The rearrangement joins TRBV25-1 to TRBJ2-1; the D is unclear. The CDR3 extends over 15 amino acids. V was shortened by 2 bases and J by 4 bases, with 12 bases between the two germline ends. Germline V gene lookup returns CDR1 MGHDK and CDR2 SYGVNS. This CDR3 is CASSEGGEQYNEQFF. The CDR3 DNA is TGTGCCAGCAGTGAAGGTGGGGAACAGTACAATGAGCAGTTCTTC.

CDR3 in DNA: TGTGCCAGCAGCGAGCGGTCAGAAAAACTGTTTTTT. The encoded protein is CASSERSEKLFF. The V gene is TRBV7-9, the J gene TRBJ1-4; D unresolved. The CDR3 length is 12 residues. V lost 5 bases, J lost 8 bases, and 9 bases lay in between. Germline values: CDR1 SEHNR, CDR2 FQNEAQ (reference sequence).

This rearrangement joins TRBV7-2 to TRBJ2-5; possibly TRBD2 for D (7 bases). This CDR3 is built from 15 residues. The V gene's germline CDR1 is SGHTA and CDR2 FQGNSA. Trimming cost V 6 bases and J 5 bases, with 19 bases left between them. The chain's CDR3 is CASSELGRGMETQYF. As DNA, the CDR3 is TGTGCCAGCAGTGAATTGGGGAGGGGGATGGAGACCCAGTACTTC.

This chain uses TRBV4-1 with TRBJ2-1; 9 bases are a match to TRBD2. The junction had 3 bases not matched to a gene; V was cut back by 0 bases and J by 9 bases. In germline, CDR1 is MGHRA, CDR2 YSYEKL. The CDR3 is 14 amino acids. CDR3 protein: CASSQETSGTEQFF. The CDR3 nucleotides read TGCGCCAGCAGCCAAGAGACTAGCGGAACTGAGCAGTTCTTC.